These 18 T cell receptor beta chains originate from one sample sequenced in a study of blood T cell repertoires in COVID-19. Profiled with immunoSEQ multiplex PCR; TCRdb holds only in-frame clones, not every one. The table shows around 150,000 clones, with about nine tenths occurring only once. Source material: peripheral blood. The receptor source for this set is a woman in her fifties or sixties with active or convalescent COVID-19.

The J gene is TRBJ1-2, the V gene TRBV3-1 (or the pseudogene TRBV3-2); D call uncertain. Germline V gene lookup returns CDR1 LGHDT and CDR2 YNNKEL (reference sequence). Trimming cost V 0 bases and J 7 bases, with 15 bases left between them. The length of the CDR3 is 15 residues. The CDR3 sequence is CASSQDSGLFSGYTF. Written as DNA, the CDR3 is TGTGCCAGCAGCCAAGATTCCGGACTTTTTAGTGGCTACACCTTC.

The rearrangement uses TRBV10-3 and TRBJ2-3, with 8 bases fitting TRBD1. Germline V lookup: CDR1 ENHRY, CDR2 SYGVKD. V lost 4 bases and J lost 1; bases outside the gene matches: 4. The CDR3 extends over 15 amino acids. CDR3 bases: TGTGCCATCAGTGGACCGGGACAGGGCACAGATACGCAGTATTTT. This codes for CAISGPGQGTDTQYF.

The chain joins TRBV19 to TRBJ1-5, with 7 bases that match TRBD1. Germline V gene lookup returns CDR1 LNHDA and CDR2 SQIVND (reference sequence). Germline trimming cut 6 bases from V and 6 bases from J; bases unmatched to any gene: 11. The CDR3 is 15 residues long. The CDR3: CASRTTGVTGQPQHF. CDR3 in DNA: TGTGCCAGTAGAACCACAGGGGTTACAGGTCAGCCCCAGCATTTT.

In DNA, the CDR3 is TGTGCCTGGAGTTTTTCCGGTAATCCCTACGAGCAGTACTTC. It specifies CAWSFSGNPYEQYF. This chain uses TRBV30 with TRBJ2-7, with unresolved D. Looked up from germline, CDR1 is GTSNPN and CDR2 is SVGIG (reference sequence). V was clipped by 2 bases and J by 2 bases, with 13 bases between them. There are 14 residues in the CDR3.

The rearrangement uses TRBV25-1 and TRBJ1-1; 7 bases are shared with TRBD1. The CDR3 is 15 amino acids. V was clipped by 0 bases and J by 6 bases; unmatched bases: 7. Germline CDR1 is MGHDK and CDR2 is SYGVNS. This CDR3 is CASSEYAGGRAEAFF. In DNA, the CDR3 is TGTGCCAGCAGTGAATACGCAGGGGGTCGCGCTGAAGCTTTCTTT.

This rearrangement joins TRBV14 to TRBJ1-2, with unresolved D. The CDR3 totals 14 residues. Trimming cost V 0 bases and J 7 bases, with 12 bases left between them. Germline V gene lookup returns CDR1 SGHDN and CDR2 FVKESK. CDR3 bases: TGTGCCAGCAGCCAAGATCTAAGGAGTCCTGGCTACACCTTC. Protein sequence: CASSQDLRSPGYTF.

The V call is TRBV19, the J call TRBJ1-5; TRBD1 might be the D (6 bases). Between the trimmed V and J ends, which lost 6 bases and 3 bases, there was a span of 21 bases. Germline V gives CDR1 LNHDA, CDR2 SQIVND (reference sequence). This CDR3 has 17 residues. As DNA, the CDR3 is TGTGCCAGTAGAAGGGGGATGGGGTGGCCTGACAATCAGCCCCAGCATTTT. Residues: CASRRGMGWPDNQPQHF.

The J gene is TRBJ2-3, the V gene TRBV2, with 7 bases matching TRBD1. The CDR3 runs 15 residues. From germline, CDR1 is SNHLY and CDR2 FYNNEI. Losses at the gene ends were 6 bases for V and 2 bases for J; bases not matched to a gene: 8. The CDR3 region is CASSRDRVPTDTQYF. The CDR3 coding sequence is TGTGCCAGCAGCCGCGACAGGGTCCCCACAGATACGCAGTATTTT.

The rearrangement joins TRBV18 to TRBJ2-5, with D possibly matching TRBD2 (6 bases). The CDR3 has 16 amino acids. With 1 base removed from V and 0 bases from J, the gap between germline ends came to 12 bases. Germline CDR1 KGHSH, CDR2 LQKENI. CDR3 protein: CASSPQVGGNQETQYF. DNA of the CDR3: TGTGCCAGCTCACCACAGGTGGGGGGTAACCAAGAGACCCAGTACTTC.

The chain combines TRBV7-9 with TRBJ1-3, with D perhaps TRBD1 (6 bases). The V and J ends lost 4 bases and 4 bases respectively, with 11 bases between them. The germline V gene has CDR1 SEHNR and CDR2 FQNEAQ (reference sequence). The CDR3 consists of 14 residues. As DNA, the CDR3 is TGTGCCAGCAGCTCGGGACATAGCGGAAACACCATATATTTT. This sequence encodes CASSSGHSGNTIYF.

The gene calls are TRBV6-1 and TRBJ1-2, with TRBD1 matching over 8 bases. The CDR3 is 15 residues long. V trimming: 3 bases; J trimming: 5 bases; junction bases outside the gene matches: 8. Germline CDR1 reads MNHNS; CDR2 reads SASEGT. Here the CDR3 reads CASSDGPDRVYGYTF. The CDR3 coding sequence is TGTGCCAGCAGTGACGGTCCGGACAGGGTTTATGGCTACACCTTC.

CDR3 sequence (DNA): TGTGCCATCAGCGCAGGGGACACAAACACTGAAGCTTTCTTT. It translates to CAISAGDTNTEAFF. This sequence joins TRBV10-3 and TRBJ1-1; D might be TRBD1 (6 bases). CDR3 length equals 14 residues. CDR1 and CDR2 from the germline V gene are ENHRY and SYGVKD. V lost 6 bases and J 2 bases, leaving 13 bases between the germline ends.

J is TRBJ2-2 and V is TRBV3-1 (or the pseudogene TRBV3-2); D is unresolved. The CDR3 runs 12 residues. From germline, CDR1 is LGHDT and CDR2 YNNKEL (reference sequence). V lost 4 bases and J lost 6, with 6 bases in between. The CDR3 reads CASSPSAGELFF. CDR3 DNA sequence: TGTGCCAGCAGCCCGTCGGCCGGGGAGCTGTTTTTT.

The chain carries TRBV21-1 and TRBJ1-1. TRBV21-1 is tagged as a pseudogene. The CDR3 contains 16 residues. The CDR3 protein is CASSKVGDSRDTEAFF. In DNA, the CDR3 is TGTGCCAGCAGCAAAGTTGGGGACTCGAGGGACACTGAAGCTTTCTTT.

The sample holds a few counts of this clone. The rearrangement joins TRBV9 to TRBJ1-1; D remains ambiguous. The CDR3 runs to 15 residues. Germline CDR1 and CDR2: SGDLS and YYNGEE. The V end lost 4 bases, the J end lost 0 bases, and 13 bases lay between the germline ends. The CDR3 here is CASSPQEDLNTEAFF. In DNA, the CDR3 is TGTGCCAGCAGCCCCCAGGAGGATTTGAACACTGAAGCTTTCTTT.

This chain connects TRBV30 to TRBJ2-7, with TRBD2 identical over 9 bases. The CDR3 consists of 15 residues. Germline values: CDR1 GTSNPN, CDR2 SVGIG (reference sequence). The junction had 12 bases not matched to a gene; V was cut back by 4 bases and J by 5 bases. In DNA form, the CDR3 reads TGTGCCTGGACTGGCGGGCGGGGGGGCAGCCACGAGCAGTACTTC. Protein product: CAWTGGRGGSHEQYF.

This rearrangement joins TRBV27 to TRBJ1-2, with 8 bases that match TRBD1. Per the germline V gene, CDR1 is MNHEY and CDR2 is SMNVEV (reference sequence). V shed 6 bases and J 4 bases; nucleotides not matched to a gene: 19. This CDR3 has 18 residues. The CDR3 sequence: CASRIELAGGTRGYGYTF. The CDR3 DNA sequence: TGTGCCAGCAGGATAGAGTTGGCAGGGGGCACCCGCGGCTATGGCTACACCTTC.

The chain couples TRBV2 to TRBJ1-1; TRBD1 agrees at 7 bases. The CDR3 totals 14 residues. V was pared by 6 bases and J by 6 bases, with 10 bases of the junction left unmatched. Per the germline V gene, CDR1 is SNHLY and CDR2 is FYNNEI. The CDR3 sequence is CASRSFDRDPEAFF. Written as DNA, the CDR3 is TGTGCCAGCAGAAGCTTCGACAGGGACCCTGAAGCTTTCTTT.